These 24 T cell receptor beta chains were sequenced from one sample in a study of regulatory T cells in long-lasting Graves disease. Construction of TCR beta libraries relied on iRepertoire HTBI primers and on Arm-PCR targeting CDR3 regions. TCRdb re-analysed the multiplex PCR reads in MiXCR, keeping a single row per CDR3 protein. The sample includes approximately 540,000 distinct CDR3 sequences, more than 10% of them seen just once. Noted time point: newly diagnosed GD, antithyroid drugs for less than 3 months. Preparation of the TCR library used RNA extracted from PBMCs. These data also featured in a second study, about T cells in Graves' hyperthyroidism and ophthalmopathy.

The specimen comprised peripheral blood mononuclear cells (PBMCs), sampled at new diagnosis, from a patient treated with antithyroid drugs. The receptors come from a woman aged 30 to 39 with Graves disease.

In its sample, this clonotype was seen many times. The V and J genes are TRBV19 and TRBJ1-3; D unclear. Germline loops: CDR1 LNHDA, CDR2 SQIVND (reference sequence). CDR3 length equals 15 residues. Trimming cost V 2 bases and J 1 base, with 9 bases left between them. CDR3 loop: CASSISGNSGNTIYF. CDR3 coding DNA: TGTGCCAGTAGTATAAGTGGCAATTCTGGAAACACCATATATTTT.

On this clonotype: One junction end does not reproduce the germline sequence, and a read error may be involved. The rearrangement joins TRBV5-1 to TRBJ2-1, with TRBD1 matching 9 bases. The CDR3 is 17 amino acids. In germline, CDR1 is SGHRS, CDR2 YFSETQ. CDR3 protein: CASSLGRTGVREEKQFF. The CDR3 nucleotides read TGTGCCAGCAGCTTAGGCAGGACAGGGGTTAGAGAAGAGAAGCAGTTCTTC.

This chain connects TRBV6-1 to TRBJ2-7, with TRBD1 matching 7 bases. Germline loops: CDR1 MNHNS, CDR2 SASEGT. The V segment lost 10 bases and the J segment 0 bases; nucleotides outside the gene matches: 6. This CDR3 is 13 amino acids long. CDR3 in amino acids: CATRGPDSYEQYF. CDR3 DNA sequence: TGTGCCACAAGGGGGCCCGACTCCTACGAGCAGTACTTC.

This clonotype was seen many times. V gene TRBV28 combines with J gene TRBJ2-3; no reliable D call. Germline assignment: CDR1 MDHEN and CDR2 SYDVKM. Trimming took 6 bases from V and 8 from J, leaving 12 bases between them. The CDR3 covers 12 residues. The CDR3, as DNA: TGTGCCAGCAGCCCCGGGCCGCGTACGCAGTATTTT. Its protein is CASSPGPRTQYF.

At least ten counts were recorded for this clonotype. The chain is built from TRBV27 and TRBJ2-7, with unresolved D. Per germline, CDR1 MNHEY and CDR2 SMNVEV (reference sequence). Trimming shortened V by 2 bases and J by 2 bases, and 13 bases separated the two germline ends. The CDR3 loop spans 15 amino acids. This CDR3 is CASSLDWRNPYEQYF. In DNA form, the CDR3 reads TGTGCCAGCAGTTTAGACTGGCGCAACCCCTACGAGCAGTACTTC.

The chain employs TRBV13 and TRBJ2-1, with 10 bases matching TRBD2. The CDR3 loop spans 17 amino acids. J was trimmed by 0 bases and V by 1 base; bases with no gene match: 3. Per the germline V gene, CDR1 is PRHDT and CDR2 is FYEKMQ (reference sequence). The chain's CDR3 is CASSLVIAGGSYNEQFF. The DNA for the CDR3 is TGTGCCAGCAGCTTAGTCATAGCGGGAGGCTCCTACAATGAGCAGTTCTTC. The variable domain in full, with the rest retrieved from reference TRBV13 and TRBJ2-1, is AAGVIQSPRHLIKEKRETATLKCYPIPRHDTVYWYQQGPGQDPQFLISFYEKMQSDKGSIPDRFSAQQFSDYHSELNMSSLELGDSALYFCASSLVIAGGSYNEQFFGPGTRLTVL.

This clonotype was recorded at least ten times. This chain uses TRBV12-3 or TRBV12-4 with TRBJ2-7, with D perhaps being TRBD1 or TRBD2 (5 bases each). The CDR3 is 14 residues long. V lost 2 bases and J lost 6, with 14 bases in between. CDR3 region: CASSLRQQGVEQYF. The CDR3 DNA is TGTGCCAGCAGTTTAAGACAGCAGGGAGTCGAGCAGTACTTC.

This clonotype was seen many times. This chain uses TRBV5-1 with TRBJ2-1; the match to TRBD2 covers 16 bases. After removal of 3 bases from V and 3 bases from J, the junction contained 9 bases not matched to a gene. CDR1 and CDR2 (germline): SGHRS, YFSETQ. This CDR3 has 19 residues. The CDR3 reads CASSWGTSGRAPNYNEQFF. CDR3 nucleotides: TGCGCCAGCAGCTGGGGGACTAGCGGGAGGGCCCCTAACTACAATGAGCAGTTCTTC.

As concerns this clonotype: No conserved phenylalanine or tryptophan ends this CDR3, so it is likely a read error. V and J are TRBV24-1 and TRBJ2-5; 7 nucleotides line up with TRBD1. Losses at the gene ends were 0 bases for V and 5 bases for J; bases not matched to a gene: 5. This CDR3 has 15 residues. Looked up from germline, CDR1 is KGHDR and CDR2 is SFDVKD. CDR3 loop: CATSDLSRGRETQYL. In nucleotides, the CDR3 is TGTGCCACCAGTGATTTGTCGAGGGGGCGGGAGACCCAGTACCTC.

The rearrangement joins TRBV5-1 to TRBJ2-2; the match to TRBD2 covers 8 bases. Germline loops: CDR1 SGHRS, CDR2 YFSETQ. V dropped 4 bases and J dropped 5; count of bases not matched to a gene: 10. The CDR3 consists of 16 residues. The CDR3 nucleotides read TGCGCCAGCAGCCGGACAAGCGGGAGATATACCGGGGAGCTGTTTTTT. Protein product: CASSRTSGRYTGELFF.

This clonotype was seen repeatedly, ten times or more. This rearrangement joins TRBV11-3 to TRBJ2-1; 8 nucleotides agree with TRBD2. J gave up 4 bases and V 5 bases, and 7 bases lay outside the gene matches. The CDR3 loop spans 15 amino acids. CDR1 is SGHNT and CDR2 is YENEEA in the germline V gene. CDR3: CASSQGLAGYNEQFF. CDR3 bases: TGTGCCAGCAGCCAAGGGCTAGCGGGTTACAATGAGCAGTTCTTC.

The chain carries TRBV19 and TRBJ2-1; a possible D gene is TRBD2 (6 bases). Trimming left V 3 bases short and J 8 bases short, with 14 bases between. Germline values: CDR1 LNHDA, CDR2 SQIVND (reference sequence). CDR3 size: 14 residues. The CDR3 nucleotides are TGTGCCAGTAGTATCCCAGGGTGGAGGGATGAGCAGTTCTTC. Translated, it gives CASSIPGWRDEQFF.

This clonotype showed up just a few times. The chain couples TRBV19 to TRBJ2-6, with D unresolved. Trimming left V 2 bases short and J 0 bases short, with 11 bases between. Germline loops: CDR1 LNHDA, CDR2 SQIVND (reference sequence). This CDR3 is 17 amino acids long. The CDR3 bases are TGTGCCAGTAGTATAATGGGCGGCCGCTCTGGGGCCAACGTCCTGACTTTC. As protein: CASSIMGGRSGANVLTF.

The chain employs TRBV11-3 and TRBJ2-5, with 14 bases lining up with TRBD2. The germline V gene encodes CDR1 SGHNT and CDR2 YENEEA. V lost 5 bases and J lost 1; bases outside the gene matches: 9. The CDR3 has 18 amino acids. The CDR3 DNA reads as TGTGCCAGCAGCCACTCCGGACTAGCGGGAGGAGCCCAAGAGACCCAGTACTTC. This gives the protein CASSHSGLAGGAQETQYF. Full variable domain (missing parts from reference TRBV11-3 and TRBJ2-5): EAGVVQSPRYKIIEKKQPVAFWCNPISGHNTLYWYLQNLGQGPELLIRYENEEAVDDSQLPKDRFSAERLKGVDSTLKIQPAELGDSAVYLCASSHSGLAGGAQETQYFGPGTRLLVL.

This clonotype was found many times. The CDR3 here is CASKLEDSGNTIYF. DNA for the CDR3: TGTGCCAGCAAGTTGGAAGACTCTGGAAACACCATATATTTT. The genes are TRBV2 and TRBJ1-3; no firm D call. V was shortened by 7 bases and J by 0 bases, with 10 bases between the two germline ends. Per germline, CDR1 SNHLY and CDR2 FYNNEI. The CDR3 contains 14 residues.

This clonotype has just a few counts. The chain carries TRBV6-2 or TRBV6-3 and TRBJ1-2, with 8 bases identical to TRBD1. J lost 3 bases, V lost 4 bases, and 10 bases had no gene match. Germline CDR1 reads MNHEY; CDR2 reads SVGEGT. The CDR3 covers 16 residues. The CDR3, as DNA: TGTGCCAGCAGTTCCTTCCGGACAGGGCTTTACTATGGCTACACCTTC. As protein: CASSSFRTGLYYGYTF.

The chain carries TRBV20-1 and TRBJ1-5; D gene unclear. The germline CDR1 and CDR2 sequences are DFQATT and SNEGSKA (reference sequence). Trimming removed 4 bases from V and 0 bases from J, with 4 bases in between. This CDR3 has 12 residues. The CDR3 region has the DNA TGCAGTGCTAACGGTAGCAATCAGCCCCAGCATTTT. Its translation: CSANGSNQPQHF.

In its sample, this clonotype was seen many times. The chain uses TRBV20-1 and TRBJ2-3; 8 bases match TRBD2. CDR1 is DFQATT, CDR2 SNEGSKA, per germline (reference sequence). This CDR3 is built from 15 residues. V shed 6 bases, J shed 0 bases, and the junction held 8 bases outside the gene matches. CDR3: CSAPGGVSSTDTQYF. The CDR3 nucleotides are TGCAGTGCCCCCGGGGGGGTTTCTAGCACAGATACGCAGTATTTT.

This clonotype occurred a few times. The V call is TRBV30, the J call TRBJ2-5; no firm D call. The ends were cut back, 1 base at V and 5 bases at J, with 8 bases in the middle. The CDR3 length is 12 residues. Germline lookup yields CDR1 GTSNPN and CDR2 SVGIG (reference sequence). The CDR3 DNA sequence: TGTGCCTGGAGTGACATGGGGGAGACCCAGTACTTC. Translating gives CAWSDMGETQYF.

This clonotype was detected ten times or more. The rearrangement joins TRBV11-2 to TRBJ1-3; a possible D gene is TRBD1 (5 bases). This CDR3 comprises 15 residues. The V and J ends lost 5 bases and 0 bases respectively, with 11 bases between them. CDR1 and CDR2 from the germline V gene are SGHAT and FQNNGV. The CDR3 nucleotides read TGTGCCAGCAGCCGGGGGACGGTCTCTGGAAACACCATATATTTT. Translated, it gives CASSRGTVSGNTIYF.

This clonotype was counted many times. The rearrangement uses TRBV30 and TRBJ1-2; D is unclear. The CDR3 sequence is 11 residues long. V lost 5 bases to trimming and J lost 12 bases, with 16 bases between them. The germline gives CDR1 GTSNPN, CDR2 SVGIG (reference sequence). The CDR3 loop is CAWETRWTNTF. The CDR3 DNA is TGTGCCTGGGAGACGAGATGGACGAACACCTTC.

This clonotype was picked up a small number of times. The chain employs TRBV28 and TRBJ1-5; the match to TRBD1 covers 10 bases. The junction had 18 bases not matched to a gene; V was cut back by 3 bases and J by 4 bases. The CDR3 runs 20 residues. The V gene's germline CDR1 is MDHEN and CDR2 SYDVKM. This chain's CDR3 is CASSFQLGTGEDVRNQPQHF. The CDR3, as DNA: TGTGCCAGCAGTTTCCAGCTCGGGACAGGGGAAGATGTGAGGAATCAGCCCCAGCATTTT.

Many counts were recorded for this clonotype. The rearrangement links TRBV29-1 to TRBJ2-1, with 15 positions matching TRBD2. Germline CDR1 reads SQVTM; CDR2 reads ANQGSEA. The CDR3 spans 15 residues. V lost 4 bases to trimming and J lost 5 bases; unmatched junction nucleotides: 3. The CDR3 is CSVGTSGRGNNEQFF. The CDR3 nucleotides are TGCAGCGTTGGGACTAGCGGGAGGGGTAACAATGAGCAGTTCTTC.

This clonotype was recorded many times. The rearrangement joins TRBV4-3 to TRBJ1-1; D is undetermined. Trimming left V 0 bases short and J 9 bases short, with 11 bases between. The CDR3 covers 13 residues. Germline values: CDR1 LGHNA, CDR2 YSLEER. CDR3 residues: CASSQDTVTQAFF. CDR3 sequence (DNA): TGCGCCAGCAGCCAAGATACGGTTACGCAAGCTTTCTTT.